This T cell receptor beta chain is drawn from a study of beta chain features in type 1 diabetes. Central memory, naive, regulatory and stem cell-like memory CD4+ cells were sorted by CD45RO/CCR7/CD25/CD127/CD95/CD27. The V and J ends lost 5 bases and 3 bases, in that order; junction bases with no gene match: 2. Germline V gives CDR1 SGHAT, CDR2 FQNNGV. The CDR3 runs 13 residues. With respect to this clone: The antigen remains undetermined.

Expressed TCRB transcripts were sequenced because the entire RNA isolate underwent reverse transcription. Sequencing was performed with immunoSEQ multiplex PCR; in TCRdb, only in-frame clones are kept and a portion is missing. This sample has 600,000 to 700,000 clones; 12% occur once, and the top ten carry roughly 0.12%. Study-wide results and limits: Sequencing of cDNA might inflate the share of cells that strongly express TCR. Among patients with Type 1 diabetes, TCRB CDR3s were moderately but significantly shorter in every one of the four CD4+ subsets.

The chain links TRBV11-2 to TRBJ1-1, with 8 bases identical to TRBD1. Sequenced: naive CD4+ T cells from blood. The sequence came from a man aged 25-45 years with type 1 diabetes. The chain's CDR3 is CASSATGDTEAFF. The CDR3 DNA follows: TGTGCCAGCAGCGCGACAGGGGACACTGAAGCTTTCTTT. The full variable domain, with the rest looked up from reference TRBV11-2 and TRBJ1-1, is EAGVAQSPRYKIIEKRQSVAFWCNPISGHATLYWYQQILGQGPKLLIQFQNNGVVDDSQLPKDRFSAERLKGVDSTLKIQPAKLEDSAVYLCASSATGDTEAFFGQGTRLTVV.